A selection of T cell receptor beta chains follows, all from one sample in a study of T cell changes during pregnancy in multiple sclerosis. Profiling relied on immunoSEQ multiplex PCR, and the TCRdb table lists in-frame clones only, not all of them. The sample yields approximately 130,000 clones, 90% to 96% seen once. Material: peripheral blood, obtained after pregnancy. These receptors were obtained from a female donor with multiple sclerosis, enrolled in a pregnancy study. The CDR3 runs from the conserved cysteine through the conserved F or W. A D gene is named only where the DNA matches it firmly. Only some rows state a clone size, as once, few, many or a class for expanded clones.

cdr3_aa: CASSLGTGYAYEQYF
cdr3_nt: TGCGCCAGCAGCTTGGGAACAGGATACGCCTACGAGCAGTACTTC
v_call: TRBV5-1
d_call: .
j_call: TRBJ2-7
clone_size: .

cdr3_aa: CASLLGNPRTVRGYTF
cdr3_nt: TGTGCCAGCTTATTGGGGAATCCCCGGACTGTGAGGGGCTACACCTTC
v_call: TRBV28
d_call: .
j_call: TRBJ1-2
clone_size: .

cdr3_aa: CASSLRQGAEEQYF
cdr3_nt: TGCGCCAGCAGCTTGCGACAGGGGGCTGAGGAGCAGTACTTC
v_call: TRBV5-1
d_call: TRBD1
j_call: TRBJ2-7
clone_size: .

cdr3_aa: CASSFGTSGRMTDTQYF
cdr3_nt: TGTGCCAGCAGCTTTGGGACTAGCGGGAGAATGACAGATACGCAGTATTTT
v_call: TRBV7-9
d_call: TRBD2
j_call: TRBJ2-3
clone_size: .

cdr3_aa: CASSLSREARNIQYF
cdr3_nt: TGTGCCAGCAGCTTATCGAGGGAGGCACGAAACATTCAGTACTTC
v_call: TRBV7-9
d_call: .
j_call: TRBJ2-4
clone_size: once

cdr3_aa: CASSYSVQNTGELFF
cdr3_nt: TGTGCCAGCAGCTATTCCGTTCAGAACACCGGGGAGCTGTTTTTT
v_call: TRBV27
d_call: .
j_call: TRBJ2-2
clone_size: .

cdr3_aa: CATSRGLAGSTDTQYF
cdr3_nt: TGTGCCACCAGCAGAGGACTAGCGGGGTCCACAGATACGCAGTATTTT
v_call: TRBV15
d_call: TRBD2
j_call: TRBJ2-3
clone_size: .

cdr3_aa: CASRERGWVGDEQFF
cdr3_nt: TGTGCCAGCAGAGAGCGGGGGTGGGTGGGAGATGAGCAGTTCTTC
v_call: TRBV6-5
d_call: TRBD2
j_call: TRBJ2-1
clone_size: .

cdr3_aa: CASSLGSAGYEQYF
cdr3_nt: TGTGCCAGCAGCTTGGGCTCAGCAGGCTACGAGCAGTACTTC
v_call: TRBV5-4
d_call: .
j_call: TRBJ2-7
clone_size: .

cdr3_aa: CASSAGSSYEQYF
cdr3_nt: TGTGCCAGCAGCGCCGGGAGCTCCTACGAGCAGTACTTC
v_call: TRBV9
d_call: .
j_call: TRBJ2-7
clone_size: .

cdr3_aa: CASRDRQGTLNTEAFF
cdr3_nt: TGTGCCAGCAGGGACAGACAGGGGACCTTGAACACTGAAGCTTTCTTT
v_call: TRBV2
d_call: TRBD1
j_call: TRBJ1-1
clone_size: .

cdr3_aa: CASRERQGRTEAFF
cdr3_nt: TGTGCCAGCAGGGAGAGACAGGGGAGGACTGAAGCTTTCTTT
v_call: TRBV28
d_call: TRBD1
j_call: TRBJ1-1
clone_size: once

cdr3_aa: CASSSGTPYEQYF
cdr3_nt: TGTGCCAGCAGCTCGGGGACACCCTACGAGCAGTACTTC
v_call: TRBV7-9
d_call: .
j_call: TRBJ2-7
clone_size: .

cdr3_aa: CASRVSGDEQFF
cdr3_nt: TGTGCCAGTAGAGTCTCGGGGGATGAGCAGTTCTTC
v_call: TRBV19
d_call: .
j_call: TRBJ2-1
clone_size: .

cdr3_aa: CASSLVQRERIF
cdr3_nt: TGTGCCAGCAGCTTAGTTCAGCGGGAGAGGATTTTT
v_call: TRBV7-8
d_call: TRBD2
j_call: TRBJ2-2
clone_size: .

cdr3_aa: CASSWYSGSPNEQFF
cdr3_nt: TGCGCCAGCAGCTGGTATAGCGGGAGTCCCAATGAGCAGTTCTTC
v_call: TRBV5-1
d_call: TRBD2
j_call: TRBJ2-1
clone_size: .

cdr3_aa: CASSSRDSWADTQYF
cdr3_nt: TGTGCCAGCAGTTCTCGGGACTCATGGGCAGATACGCAGTATTTT
v_call: TRBV6-5
d_call: .
j_call: TRBJ2-3
clone_size: .

cdr3_aa: CASSLLGGNEKLFF
cdr3_nt: TGTGCCAGCAGTTTATTAGGGGGTAATGAAAAACTGTTTTTT
v_call: TRBV27
d_call: .
j_call: TRBJ1-4
clone_size: .

cdr3_aa: CASSQGDRVNEQFF
cdr3_nt: TGCGCCAGCAGTCAAGGGGACAGAGTAAATGAGCAGTTCTTC
v_call: TRBV23-1
d_call: TRBD1
j_call: TRBJ2-1
clone_size: .

cdr3_aa: CASSPEGWEKSPEQFF
cdr3_nt: TGTGCCAGCTCACCAGAGGGCTGGGAAAAGTCGCCTGAGCAGTTCTTC
v_call: TRBV18
d_call: .
j_call: TRBJ2-1
clone_size: .

cdr3_aa: CASSPDRGEQYF
cdr3_nt: TGTGCCAGCAGCCCTGACAGGGGCGAGCAGTACTTC
v_call: TRBV7-2
d_call: TRBD1
j_call: TRBJ2-7
clone_size: .

cdr3_aa: CASNVAGANTGELFF
cdr3_nt: TGTGCCAGCAACGTCGCGGGAGCGAACACCGGGGAGCTGTTTTTT
v_call: TRBV14
d_call: TRBD2
j_call: TRBJ2-2
clone_size: .

cdr3_aa: CASSVEPLMNTEAFF
cdr3_nt: TGTGCCAGCAGCGTAGAGCCCCTTATGAACACTGAAGCTTTCTTT
v_call: TRBV9
d_call: .
j_call: TRBJ1-1
clone_size: few

cdr3_aa: CASSQAFRIGQPQHF
cdr3_nt: TGTGCCAGCAGCCAAGCTTTTAGGATCGGGCAGCCCCAGCATTTT
v_call: TRBV4-2
d_call: .
j_call: TRBJ1-5
clone_size: few

cdr3_aa: CASSFFGSGDGYTF
cdr3_nt: TGTGCCAGCAGCTTTTTCGGGTCGGGGGATGGCTACACCTTC
v_call: TRBV5-4
d_call: .
j_call: TRBJ1-2
clone_size: once

cdr3_aa: CASSPTDRAQYEQYF
cdr3_nt: TGCGCCAGCAGCCCCACGGACAGGGCCCAGTACGAGCAGTACTTC
v_call: TRBV4-1
d_call: TRBD1
j_call: TRBJ2-7
clone_size: .

cdr3_aa: CASSLAGTGELFF
cdr3_nt: TGTGCCAGCAGCTTGGCAGGGACCGGGGAGCTGTTTTTT
v_call: TRBV5-6
d_call: .
j_call: TRBJ2-2
clone_size: .

cdr3_aa: CASSQVGTGGTEAFF
cdr3_nt: TGCGCCAGCAGCCAAGTGGGGACAGGGGGAACTGAAGCTTTCTTT
v_call: TRBV4-3
d_call: TRBD1
j_call: TRBJ1-1
clone_size: .

cdr3_aa: CSVAGPDTQYF
cdr3_nt: TGCAGCGTGGCAGGGCCAGATACGCAGTATTTT
v_call: TRBV29-1
d_call: .
j_call: TRBJ2-3
clone_size: .

cdr3_aa: CASSAGSRSYEQYF
cdr3_nt: TGTGCCAGTAGTGCGGGATCCCGATCCTACGAGCAGTACTTC
v_call: TRBV19
d_call: .
j_call: TRBJ2-7
clone_size: .

cdr3_aa: CASSQVGQGADEQYF
cdr3_nt: TGTGCCAGCAGCCAAGTGGGACAGGGGGCTGACGAGCAGTACTTC
v_call: TRBV4-2
d_call: TRBD1
j_call: TRBJ2-7
clone_size: .

cdr3_aa: CASSTLGSGIHEQYF
cdr3_nt: TGTGCCAGTAGTACCCTCGGGAGCGGGATCCACGAGCAGTACTTC
v_call: TRBV19
d_call: TRBD2
j_call: TRBJ2-7
clone_size: .

cdr3_aa: CASSMGGTADTQYF
cdr3_nt: TGTGCCAGTAGTATGGGGGGTACGGCAGATACGCAGTATTTT
v_call: TRBV19
d_call: .
j_call: TRBJ2-3
clone_size: .

cdr3_aa: CSVDGGRSYNEQFF
cdr3_nt: TGCAGCGTTGATGGAGGGAGATCCTACAATGAGCAGTTCTTC
v_call: TRBV29-1
d_call: .
j_call: TRBJ2-1
clone_size: .

cdr3_aa: CASSLDASGIGETQYF
cdr3_nt: TGTGCCAGCAGCTTGGATGCTAGCGGGATCGGGGAGACCCAGTACTTC
v_call: TRBV5-4
d_call: TRBD2
j_call: TRBJ2-5
clone_size: .

cdr3_aa: CATSRGEWETGADTQYF
cdr3_nt: TGTGCCACCAGCAGAGGGGAGTGGGAGACAGGCGCAGATACGCAGTATTTT
v_call: TRBV15
d_call: .
j_call: TRBJ2-3
clone_size: .

cdr3_aa: CASAGRSSYNEQFF
cdr3_nt: TGTGCCAGCGCGGGTAGGAGCTCCTACAATGAGCAGTTCTTC
v_call: TRBV6-5
d_call: .
j_call: TRBJ2-1
clone_size: .